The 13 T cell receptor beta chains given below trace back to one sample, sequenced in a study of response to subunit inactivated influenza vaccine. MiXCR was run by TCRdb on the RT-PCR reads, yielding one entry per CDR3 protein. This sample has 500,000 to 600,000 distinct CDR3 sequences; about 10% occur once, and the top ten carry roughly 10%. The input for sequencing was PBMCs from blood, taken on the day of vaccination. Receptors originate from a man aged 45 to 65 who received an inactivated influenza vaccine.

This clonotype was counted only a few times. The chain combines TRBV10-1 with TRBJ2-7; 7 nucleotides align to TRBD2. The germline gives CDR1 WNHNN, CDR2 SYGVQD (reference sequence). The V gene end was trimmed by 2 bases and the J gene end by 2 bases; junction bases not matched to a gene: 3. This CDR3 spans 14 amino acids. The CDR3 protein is CASSEASGPYEQYF. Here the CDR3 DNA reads TGCGCCAGCAGTGAGGCTAGCGGCCCCTACGAGCAGTACTTC.

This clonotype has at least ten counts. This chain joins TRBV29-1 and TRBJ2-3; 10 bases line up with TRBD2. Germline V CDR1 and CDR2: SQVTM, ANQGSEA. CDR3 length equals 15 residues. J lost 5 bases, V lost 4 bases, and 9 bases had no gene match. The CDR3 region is CSVGTSGALGDTQYF. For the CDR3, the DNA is TGCAGCGTTGGGACTAGCGGAGCCCTGGGAGATACGCAGTATTTT.

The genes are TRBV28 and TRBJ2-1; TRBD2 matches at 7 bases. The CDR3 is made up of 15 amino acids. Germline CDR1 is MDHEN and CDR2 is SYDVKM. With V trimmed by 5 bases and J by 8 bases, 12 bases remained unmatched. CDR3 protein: CASSQPGGRGDEQFF. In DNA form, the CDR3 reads TGTGCCAGCAGTCAACCCGGGGGGAGGGGCGATGAGCAGTTCTTC.

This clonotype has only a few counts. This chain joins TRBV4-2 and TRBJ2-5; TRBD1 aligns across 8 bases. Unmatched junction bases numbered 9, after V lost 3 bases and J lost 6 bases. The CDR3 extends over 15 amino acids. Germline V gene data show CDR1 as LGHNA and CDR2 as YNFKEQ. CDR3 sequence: CASSHDSGGLQTQYF. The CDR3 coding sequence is TGTGCCAGCAGCCATGATTCAGGGGGCTTACAGACCCAGTACTTC.

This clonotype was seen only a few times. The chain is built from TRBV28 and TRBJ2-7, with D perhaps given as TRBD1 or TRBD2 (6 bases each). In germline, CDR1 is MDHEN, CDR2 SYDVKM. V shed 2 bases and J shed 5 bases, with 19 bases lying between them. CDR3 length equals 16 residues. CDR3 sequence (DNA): TGTGCCAGCAGTTTAGGTGGGGGGCCGCCCCAGGACGAGCAGTACTTC. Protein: CASSLGGGPPQDEQYF.

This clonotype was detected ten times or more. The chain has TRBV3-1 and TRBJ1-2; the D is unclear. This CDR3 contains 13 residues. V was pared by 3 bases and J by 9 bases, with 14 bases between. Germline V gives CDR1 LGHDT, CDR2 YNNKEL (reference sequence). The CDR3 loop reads CASSQRTLLRYTF. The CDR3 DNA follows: TGTGCCAGCAGCCAGCGGACTCTTCTTCGCTACACCTTC.

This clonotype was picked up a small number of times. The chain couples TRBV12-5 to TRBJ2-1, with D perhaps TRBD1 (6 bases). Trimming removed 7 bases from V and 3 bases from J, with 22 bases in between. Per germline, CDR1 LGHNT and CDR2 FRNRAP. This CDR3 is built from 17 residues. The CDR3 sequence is CASAPRPEGQFYNEQFF. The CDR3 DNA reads TGTGCTAGTGCCCCGAGACCGGAAGGACAGTTCTACAATGAGCAGTTCTTC.

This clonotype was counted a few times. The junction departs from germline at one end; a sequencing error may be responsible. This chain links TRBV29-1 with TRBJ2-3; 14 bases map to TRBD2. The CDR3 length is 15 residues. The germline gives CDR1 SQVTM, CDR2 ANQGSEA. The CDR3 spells CSVEGTSGRTDTQYF. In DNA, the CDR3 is TGCAGCGTCGAAGGGACTAGCGGGAGAACAGATACGCAGTATTTT.

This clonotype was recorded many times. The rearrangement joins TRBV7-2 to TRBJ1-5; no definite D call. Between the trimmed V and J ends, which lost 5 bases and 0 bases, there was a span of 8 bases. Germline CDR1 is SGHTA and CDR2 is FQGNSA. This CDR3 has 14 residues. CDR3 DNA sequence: TGTGCCAGCAGCCGGGAGTATAGCAATCAGCCCCAGCATTTT. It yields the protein CASSREYSNQPQHF.

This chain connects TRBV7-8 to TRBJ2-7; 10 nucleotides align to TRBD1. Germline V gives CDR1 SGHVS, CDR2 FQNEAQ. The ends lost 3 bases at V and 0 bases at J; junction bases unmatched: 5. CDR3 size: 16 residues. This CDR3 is CASSFRTGGNSYEQYF. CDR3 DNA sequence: TGTGCCAGCAGCTTCCGGACAGGGGGTAACTCCTACGAGCAGTACTTC.

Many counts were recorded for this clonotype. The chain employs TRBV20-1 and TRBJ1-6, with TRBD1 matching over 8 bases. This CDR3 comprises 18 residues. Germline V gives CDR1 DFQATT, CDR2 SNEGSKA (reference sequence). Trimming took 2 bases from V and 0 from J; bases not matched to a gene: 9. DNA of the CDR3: TGCAGTGCTAGAAATATCCCGACAGGGGCCTCCTATAATTCACCCCTCCACTTT. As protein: CSARNIPTGASYNSPLHF.

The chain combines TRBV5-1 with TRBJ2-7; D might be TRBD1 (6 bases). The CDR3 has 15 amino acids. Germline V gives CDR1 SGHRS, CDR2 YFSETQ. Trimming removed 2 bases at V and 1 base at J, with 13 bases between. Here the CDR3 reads CASSFFTGTSYEQYF. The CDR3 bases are TGCGCCAGCAGCTTCTTCACCGGGACATCCTACGAGCAGTACTTC.

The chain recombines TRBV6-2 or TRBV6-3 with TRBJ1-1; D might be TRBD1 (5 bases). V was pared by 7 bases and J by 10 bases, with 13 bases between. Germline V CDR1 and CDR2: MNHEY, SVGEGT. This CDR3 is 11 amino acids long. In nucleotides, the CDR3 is TGTGCCAGCAACAACGGGGGGTTAGCTTTCTTT. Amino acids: CASNNGGLAFF.